One and the same sample provided the 27 T cell receptor beta chains below, sequenced in a study of early T cells in non-severe SARS-CoV-2 infection. TCRdb itself ran the 5' RACE reads through MiXCR, one entry per CDR3 protein. The sample consists of tens of thousands of distinct CDR3 sequences, about 7.4% of them appearing once. The sample in question was whole blood, obtained at baseline. These receptors were taken from an adult who was a healthcare worker with PCR-confirmed SARS-CoV-2 infection or an uninfected control (not recorded which).

This clonotype was found a few times. The chain couples TRBV19 to TRBJ1-1; no clear D. CDR1 and CDR2 from the germline V gene are LNHDA and SQIVND (reference sequence). The CDR3 totals 13 residues. The germline V and J ends were trimmed by 6 bases and 2 bases, with 10 bases remaining between them. CDR3 in amino acids: CASRTATNTEAFF. CDR3 nucleotides: TGTGCCAGTAGAACAGCTACTAACACTGAAGCTTTCTTT.

Concerning this clonotype itself: A much larger clone is a single base away; this may be a read error. The rearrangement joins TRBV11-2 to TRBJ2-5, with D possibly TRBD1 on 6 matching bases. Germline loops: CDR1 SGHAT, CDR2 FQNNGV. The CDR3 consists of 13 residues. CDR3 nucleotides: TGTGGCAGCAGTCCCAGGACAGAAGAGACCCAGTACTTC. This codes for CGSSPRTEETQYF. Variable domain in full (rest from reference TRBV11-2 and TRBJ2-5): EAGVAQSPRYKIIEKRQSVAFWCNPISGHATLYWYQQILGQGPKLLIQFQNNGVVDDSQLPKDRFSAERLKGVDSTLKIQPAKLEDSAVYLCGSSPRTEETQYFGPGTRLLVL.

This clonotype was detected only once. V and J are TRBV6-5 and TRBJ1-4; 8 positions match TRBD1. The germline gives CDR1 MNHEY, CDR2 SVGAGI. V trimming: 6 bases; J trimming: 9 bases; junction bases outside the gene matches: 30. CDR3 length: 21 residues. CDR3 protein: CASSLRLSPGTGVVSAQKLFF. The CDR3, as DNA: TGTGCCAGCAGCCTACGCCTAAGTCCCGGGACAGGAGTCGTGTCCGCGCAAAAACTGTTTTTT.

This clonotype has a count of ten or more. This rearrangement joins TRBV24-1 to TRBJ2-3, with 10 bases matching TRBD1. This CDR3 has 16 amino acids. Germline V gene lookup returns CDR1 KGHDR and CDR2 SFDVKD. V was pared by 4 bases and J by 2 bases, with 5 bases of the junction left unmatched. CDR3 DNA sequence: TGTGCCACCAGTGAACAGGGACAGGGGTACACAGATACGCAGTATTTT. It translates to CATSEQGQGYTDTQYF.

This clonotype was counted at least ten times. This sequence joins TRBV10-3 and TRBJ1-1; 7 nucleotides line up with TRBD1. CDR1 ENHRY and CDR2 SYGVKD come from the germline V gene. Germline trimming cut 10 bases from V and 6 bases from J; bases unmatched to any gene: 11. The CDR3 consists of 13 residues. The CDR3 nucleotides read TGTGCCACCGGATTCGACAGGGAGGCTGAAGCTTTCTTT. Amino acids: CATGFDREAEAFF.

This clonotype was seen many times. This chain uses TRBV27 with TRBJ2-7; TRBD2 matches 11 bases. Germline CDR1 MNHEY, CDR2 SMNVEV (reference sequence). V shed 5 bases and J 6 bases; nucleotides not matched to a gene: 9. CDR3 size: 15 residues. CDR3 in amino acids: CASSTLAGGPFEQYF. The DNA of the CDR3 is TGTGCCAGCAGTACCTTAGCGGGGGGGCCTTTCGAGCAGTACTTC.

As DNA, the CDR3 is TGTGCCATCAGTGGAGGGACAGGGATTAACTACGAGCAGTACTTC. Encoded protein: CAISGGTGINYEQYF. V and J are TRBV10-3 and TRBJ2-7, with 9 bases aligning to TRBD1. J gave up 3 bases and V 4 bases, and 7 bases lay outside the gene matches. CDR1 is ENHRY, CDR2 SYGVKD, per germline. The CDR3 runs to 15 residues.

With respect to this clonotype: An end of the junction differs from the germline gene, which may be a read error. V and J are TRBV27 and TRBJ2-1; 7 bases map to TRBD1. This CDR3 has 16 residues. Germline V gene data show CDR1 as MNHEY and CDR2 as SMNVEV (reference sequence). CDR3 nucleotides: TGTGCCAACAGTTTATACGGCAGGGGGTCCAACAATGAGCAGTTCTTC. Translation gives CANSLYGRGSNNEQFF.

This clonotype turned up a few times. The chain links TRBV27 to TRBJ2-2; D remains unclear. In germline, CDR1 is MNHEY, CDR2 SMNVEV (reference sequence). V gave up 2 bases and J gave up 1 base, with 5 bases separating them. The CDR3 runs 14 residues. CDR3 nucleotide sequence: TGTGCCAGCAGTTTAGTACAGAACACCGGGGAGCTGTTTTTT. It yields the protein CASSLVQNTGELFF.

There are a few counts of this clonotype. This rearrangement joins TRBV12-3 or TRBV12-4 to TRBJ2-6; D is possibly TRBD2 (5 bases). V was shortened by 6 bases and J by 0 bases, with 9 bases between the two germline ends. This CDR3 is 15 amino acids long. CDR3 amino acids: CASRRDNSGANVLTF. CDR3 sequence (DNA): TGTGCCAGCAGACGGGATAACTCTGGGGCCAACGTCCTGACTTTC.

This clonotype was picked up many times. The V call is TRBV5-1, the J call TRBJ2-7, with D hard to call. V lost 5 bases and J lost 4, with 16 bases in between. The CDR3 runs to 14 residues. The germline gives CDR1 SGHRS, CDR2 YFSETQ. The CDR3 loop reads CASRLEISTYEQYF. DNA for the CDR3: TGCGCCAGCAGACTTGAGATATCTACGTACGAGCAGTACTTC.

This clonotype was seen ten or more times. J is TRBJ2-3 and V is TRBV3-1, with 10 bases identical to TRBD2. Germline CDR1 and CDR2: LGHDT and YNNKEL (reference sequence). The J segment lost 4 bases and the V segment lost 1 base, leaving 2 bases of the junction unmatched. The CDR3 runs 15 residues. For the CDR3, the DNA is TGTGCCAGCAGCCAAGGGGGACTAGCGCCAGATACGCAGTATTTT. The encoded protein is CASSQGGLAPDTQYF.

The table lists this clonotype with many counts. The chain employs TRBV24-1 and TRBJ2-2; D is unresolved. Trimming cost V 3 bases and J 0 bases, with 10 bases left between them. This CDR3 region has 16 residues. Germline CDR1 reads KGHDR; CDR2 reads SFDVKD. This chain's CDR3 is CATSDSRRSNTGELFF. DNA for the CDR3: TGTGCCACCAGTGATAGTCGCAGATCGAACACCGGGGAGCTGTTTTTT.

CDR3 region: CASSLSGTKHADTQYF. The CDR3 DNA sequence: TGTGCCAGCAGCCTCTCCGGGACCAAGCACGCAGATACGCAGTATTTT. V usage is TRBV3-1 and J usage is TRBJ2-3, with D possibly called TRBD1 or TRBD2 (5 bases each). V lost 4 bases to trimming and J lost 4 bases, with 18 bases between them. This CDR3 is 16 amino acids long. From germline, CDR1 is LGHDT and CDR2 YNNKEL (reference sequence).

This clonotype has a handful of counts. The J gene is TRBJ2-3, the V gene TRBV20-1, with D possibly matching TRBD2 (5 bases). The CDR3 sequence is 17 residues long. V shed 0 bases and J shed 0 bases, with 16 bases lying between them. Germline-derived CDR1 and CDR2 are DFQATT and SNEGSKA (reference sequence). The CDR3 DNA follows: TGCAGTGCTAGAGATTGGGTTTACTCGGGAAGCACAGATACGCAGTATTTT. Encoded protein: CSARDWVYSGSTDTQYF.

Many counts were recorded for this clonotype. The V gene is TRBV10-2, the J gene TRBJ1-5, with D perhaps TRBD1 (6 bases). The CDR3 has 13 amino acids. Per germline, CDR1 WSHSY and CDR2 SAAADI. V gave up 4 bases and J gave up 2 bases, with 6 bases separating them. The CDR3 DNA is TGCGCCAGCAGTGGGACAGGCAATCAGCCCCAGCATTTT. Its protein product is CASSGTGNQPQHF.

At least ten counts were recorded for this clonotype. The chain carries TRBV12-3 or TRBV12-4 and TRBJ2-7; 8 nucleotides align to TRBD2. After removal of 8 bases from V and 2 bases from J, the junction contained 5 bases not matched to a gene. This CDR3 spans 13 amino acids. The CDR3 sequence: CASARGGTYEQYF. The DNA of the CDR3 is TGTGCCAGCGCCCGGGGGGGGACCTACGAGCAGTACTTC.

This clonotype was observed many times. The chain carries TRBV11-2 and TRBJ2-1, with D possibly matching TRBD1 (6 bases). Germline V gives CDR1 SGHAT, CDR2 FQNNGV. Trimming removed 5 bases from V and 5 bases from J, with 16 bases in between. The CDR3 is 15 residues long. The CDR3 bases are TGTGCCAGCAGCCCCCGACAGGTGGTGAACAATGAGCAGTTCTTC. Protein sequence: CASSPRQVVNNEQFF.

This clonotype was observed a handful of times. The chain couples TRBV20-1 to TRBJ1-3, with TRBD1 matching over 10 bases. Germline V CDR1 and CDR2: DFQATT, SNEGSKA (reference sequence). Losses at the gene ends were 4 bases for V and 2 bases for J; bases not matched to a gene: 5. The CDR3 is 15 residues long. In nucleotides, the CDR3 is TGCAGTGCTAAACCCGGGACAGGGGCTGGAAACACCATATATTTT. This encodes CSAKPGTGAGNTIYF.

This clonotype was seen many times. The gene calls are TRBV12-3 or TRBV12-4 and TRBJ2-1, with a weak D call TRBD1 (5 bases). The CDR3 consists of 16 residues. Trimming pared 1 base from V and 4 bases from J, leaving 14 bases between. In nucleotides, the CDR3 is TGTGCCAGCAGTTTAGGCTTGCAGGGCCCTTACAATGAGCAGTTCTTC. It codes for CASSLGLQGPYNEQFF.

This clonotype has more than one count but fewer than ten. The V and J genes are TRBV5-1 and TRBJ1-2; 7 bases align to TRBD1. Germline V gives CDR1 SGHRS, CDR2 YFSETQ. The length of the CDR3 is 17 residues. V lost 3 bases to trimming and J lost 3 bases; unmatched junction nucleotides: 14. Here the CDR3 reads CASSSWGAGTDYYGYTF. The CDR3 coding sequence is TGCGCCAGCAGCTCTTGGGGGGCCGGGACAGACTACTATGGCTACACCTTC.

This clonotype was recorded many times. CDR3 residues: CASRYGLAGNIEQFF. Here the CDR3 DNA reads TGCGCCAGCCGATACGGACTAGCGGGGAATATTGAGCAGTTCTTC. The V gene is TRBV5-1, the J gene TRBJ2-1, with TRBD2 identical over 12 bases. J lost 9 bases, V lost 7 bases, and 11 bases had no gene match. In germline, CDR1 is SGHRS, CDR2 YFSETQ. The CDR3 extends over 15 amino acids.

This clonotype was detected ten times or more. The rearrangement joins TRBV6-1 to TRBJ2-7; the match to TRBD2 covers 8 bases. CDR1 and CDR2 (germline): MNHNS, SASEGT. V lost 4 bases to trimming and J lost 4 bases; unmatched junction nucleotides: 3. The CDR3 contains 13 residues. The CDR3 is CASSGGLAYEQYF. The CDR3 DNA reads as TGTGCCAGCAGTGGTGGACTAGCTTACGAGCAGTACTTC.

Many counts were recorded for this clonotype. CDR3 bases: TGCAGTGCTGAGGGGGCAAACACTGAAGCTTTCTTT. Translation gives CSAEGANTEAFF. The chain recombines TRBV20-1 with TRBJ1-1; 7 nucleotides agree with TRBD1. The CDR3 consists of 12 residues. Germline CDR1 is DFQATT and CDR2 is SNEGSKA (reference sequence). V dropped 5 bases and J dropped 2; count of bases not matched to a gene: 2.

The CDR3 region is CASRQGGGTDTQYF. The CDR3 region has the DNA TGTGCCAGCAGACAGGGGGGAGGCACAGATACGCAGTATTTT. The V gene is TRBV7-2, the J gene TRBJ2-3, with 8 nucleotides matching TRBD1. Germline CDR1 is SGHTA and CDR2 is FQGNSA. The CDR3 extends over 14 amino acids. The ends lost 6 bases at V and 1 base at J; junction bases unmatched: 3.

The chain joins TRBV29-1 to TRBJ2-7, with 8 nucleotides matching TRBD1. This CDR3 contains 13 residues. With V trimmed by 6 bases and J by 3 bases, 7 bases remained unmatched. Per germline, CDR1 SQVTM and CDR2 ANQGSEA. The CDR3 region has the DNA TGCAGCGTCGTTACCGGACAGGGCTACGAGCAGTACTTC. Translated, it gives CSVVTGQGYEQYF.

This clonotype was detected many times. J is TRBJ1-2 and V is TRBV7-9, with D possibly TRBD1 on 5 matching bases. Trimming stripped 4 bases from V and 0 bases from J, with 15 bases between. CDR3 length: 16 residues. Looked up from germline, CDR1 is SEHNR and CDR2 is FQNEAQ (reference sequence). The DNA for the CDR3 is TGTGCCAGCAGCTCCCCCGGGGCTCTAGCTAACTATGGCTACACCTTC. The encoded protein is CASSSPGALANYGYTF.